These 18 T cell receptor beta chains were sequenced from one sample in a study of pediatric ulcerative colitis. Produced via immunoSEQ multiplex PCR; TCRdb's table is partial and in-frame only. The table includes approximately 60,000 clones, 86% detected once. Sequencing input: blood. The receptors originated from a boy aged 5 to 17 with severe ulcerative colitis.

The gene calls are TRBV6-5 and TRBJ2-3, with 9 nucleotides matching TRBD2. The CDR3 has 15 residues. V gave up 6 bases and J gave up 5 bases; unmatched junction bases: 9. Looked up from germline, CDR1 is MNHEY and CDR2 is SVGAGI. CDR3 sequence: CASSPRRAGGDTQYF. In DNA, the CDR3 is TGTGCCAGCAGCCCCCGAAGAGCGGGAGGAGATACGCAGTATTTT.

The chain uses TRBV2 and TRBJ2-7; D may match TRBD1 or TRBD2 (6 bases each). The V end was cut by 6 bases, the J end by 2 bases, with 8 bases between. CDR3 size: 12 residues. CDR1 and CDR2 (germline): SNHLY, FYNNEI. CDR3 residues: CASRGGPYEQYF. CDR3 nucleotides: TGTGCCAGCAGAGGGGGGCCCTACGAGCAGTACTTC.

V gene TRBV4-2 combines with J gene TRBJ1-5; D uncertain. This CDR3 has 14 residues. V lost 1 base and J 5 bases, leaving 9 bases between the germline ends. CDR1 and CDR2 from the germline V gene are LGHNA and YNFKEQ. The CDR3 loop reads CASSQGGQDQPQHF. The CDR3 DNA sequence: TGTGCCAGCAGCCAAGGGGGTCAGGATCAGCCCCAGCATTTT.

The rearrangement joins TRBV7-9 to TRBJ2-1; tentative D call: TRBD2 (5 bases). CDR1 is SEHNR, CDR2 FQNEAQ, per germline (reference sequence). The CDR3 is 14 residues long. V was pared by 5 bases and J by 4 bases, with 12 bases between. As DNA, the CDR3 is TGTGCCAGCAGCACGGACTTGAATTACAATGAGCAGTTCTTC. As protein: CASSTDLNYNEQFF.

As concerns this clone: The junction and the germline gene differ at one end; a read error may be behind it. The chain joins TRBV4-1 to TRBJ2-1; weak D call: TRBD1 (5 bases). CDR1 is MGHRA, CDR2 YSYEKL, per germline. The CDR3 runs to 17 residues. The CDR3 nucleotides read TGCGCCAGCAGCGAAGAGGCTAGGGGAAACGCCTACAATGAGCAGTTCTTC. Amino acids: CASSEEARGNAYNEQFF.

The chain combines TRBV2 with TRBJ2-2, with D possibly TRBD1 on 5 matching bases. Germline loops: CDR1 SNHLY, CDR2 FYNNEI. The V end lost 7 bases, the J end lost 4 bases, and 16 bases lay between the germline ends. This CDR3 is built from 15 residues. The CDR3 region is CASTTTTQGTGELFF. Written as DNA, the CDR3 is TGTGCCAGCACCACCACTACCCAGGGCACCGGGGAGCTGTTTTTT. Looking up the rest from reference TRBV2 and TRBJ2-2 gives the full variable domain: EPEVTQTPSHQVTQMGQEVILRCVPISNHLYFYWYRQILGQKVEFLVSFYNNEISEKSEIFDDQFSVERPDGSNFTLKIRSTKLEDSAMYFCASTTTTQGTGELFFGEGSRLTVL.

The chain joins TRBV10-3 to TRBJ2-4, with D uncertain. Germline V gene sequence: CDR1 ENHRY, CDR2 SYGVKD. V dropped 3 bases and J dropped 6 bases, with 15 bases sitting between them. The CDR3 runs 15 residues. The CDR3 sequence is CAISESLAVGNIQYF. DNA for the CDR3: TGTGCCATCAGTGAATCTCTGGCCGTCGGAAACATTCAGTACTTC.

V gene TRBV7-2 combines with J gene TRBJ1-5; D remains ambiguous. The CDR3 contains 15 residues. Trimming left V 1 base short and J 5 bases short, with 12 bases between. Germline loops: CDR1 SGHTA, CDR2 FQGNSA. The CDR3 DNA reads TGTGCCAGCAGCTTAGGATTCGGGCTTTATCAGCCCCAGCATTTT. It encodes CASSLGFGLYQPQHF.

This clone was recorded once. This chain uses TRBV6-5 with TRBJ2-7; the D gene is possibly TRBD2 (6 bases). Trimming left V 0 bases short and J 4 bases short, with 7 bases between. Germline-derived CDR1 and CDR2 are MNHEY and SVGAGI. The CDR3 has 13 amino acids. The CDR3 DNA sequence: TGTGCCAGCAGTTACTCCCGGGGGTACGAGCAGTACTTC. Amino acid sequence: CASSYSRGYEQYF.

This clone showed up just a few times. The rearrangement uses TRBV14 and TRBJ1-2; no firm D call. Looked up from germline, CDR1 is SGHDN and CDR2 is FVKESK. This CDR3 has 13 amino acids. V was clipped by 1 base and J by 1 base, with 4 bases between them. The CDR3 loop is CASSQGNNYGYTF. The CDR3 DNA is TGTGCCAGCAGCCAAGGCAATAACTATGGCTACACCTTC.

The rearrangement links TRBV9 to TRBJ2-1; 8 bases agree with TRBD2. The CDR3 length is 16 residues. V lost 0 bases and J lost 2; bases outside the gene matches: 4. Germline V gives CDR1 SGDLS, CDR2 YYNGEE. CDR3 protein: CASSVESSGAYNEQFF. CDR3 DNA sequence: TGTGCCAGCAGCGTAGAGAGTAGCGGGGCCTACAATGAGCAGTTCTTC.

CDR3 in amino acids: CASSSPLAAISTDTQYF. CDR3 in DNA: TGTGCCAGCAGCTCCCCCTTAGCGGCAATTAGCACAGATACGCAGTATTTT. This chain uses TRBV9 with TRBJ2-3; D may be TRBD2 (6 bases). Trimming removed 4 bases from V and 0 bases from J, with 18 bases in between. The CDR3 sequence is 17 residues long. Germline assignment: CDR1 SGDLS and CDR2 YYNGEE.

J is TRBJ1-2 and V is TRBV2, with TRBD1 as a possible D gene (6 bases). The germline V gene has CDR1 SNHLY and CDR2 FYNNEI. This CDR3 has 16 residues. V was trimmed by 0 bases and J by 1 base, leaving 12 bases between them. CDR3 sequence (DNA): TGTGCCAGCAGTGAAGCGGGAGGGGGATATAACTATGGCTACACCTTC. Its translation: CASSEAGGGYNYGYTF. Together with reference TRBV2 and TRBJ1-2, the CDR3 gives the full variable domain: EPEVTQTPSHQVTQMGQEVILRCVPISNHLYFYWYRQILGQKVEFLVSFYNNEISEKSEIFDDQFSVERPDGSNFTLKIRSTKLEDSAMYFCASSEAGGGYNYGYTFGSGTRLTVV.

The DNA of the CDR3 is TGCAGCGTTGAAGATCCGGGCAGAACCTACGAGCAGTACTTC. It translates to CSVEDPGRTYEQYF. The chain is built from TRBV29-1 and TRBJ2-7; D gene ambiguous. V was pared by 0 bases and J by 2 bases, with 11 bases between. Per the germline V gene, CDR1 is SQVTM and CDR2 is ANQGSEA. The length of the CDR3 is 14 residues.

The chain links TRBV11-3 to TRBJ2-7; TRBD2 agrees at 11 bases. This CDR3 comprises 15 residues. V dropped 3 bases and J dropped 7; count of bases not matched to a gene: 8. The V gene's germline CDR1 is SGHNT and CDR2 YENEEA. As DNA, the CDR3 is TGTGCCAGCAGCTTTATAGCGGGAGGGATACAGGAGCAGTACTTC. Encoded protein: CASSFIAGGIQEQYF.

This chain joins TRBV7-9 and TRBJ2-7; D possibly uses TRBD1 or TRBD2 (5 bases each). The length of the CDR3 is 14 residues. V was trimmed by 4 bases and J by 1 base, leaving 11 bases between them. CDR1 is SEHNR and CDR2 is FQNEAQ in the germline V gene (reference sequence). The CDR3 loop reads CASSSGGGSYEQYF. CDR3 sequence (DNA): TGTGCCAGCAGCTCTGGGGGTGGATCCTACGAGCAGTACTTC.

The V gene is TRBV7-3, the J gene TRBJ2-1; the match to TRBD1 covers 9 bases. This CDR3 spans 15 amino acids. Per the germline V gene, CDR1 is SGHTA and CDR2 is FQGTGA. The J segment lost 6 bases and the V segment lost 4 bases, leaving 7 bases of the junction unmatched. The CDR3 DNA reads TGTGCCAGCAGCTCACAGGGGGCGCCCTTCAATGAGCAGTTCTTC. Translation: CASSSQGAPFNEQFF.

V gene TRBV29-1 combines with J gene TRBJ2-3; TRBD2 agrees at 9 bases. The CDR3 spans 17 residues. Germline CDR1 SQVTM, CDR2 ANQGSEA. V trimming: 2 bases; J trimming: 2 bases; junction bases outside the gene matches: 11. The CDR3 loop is CSVEYGPSGRSTDTQYF. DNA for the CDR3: TGCAGCGTTGAATATGGGCCCAGCGGGAGGTCCACAGATACGCAGTATTTT.